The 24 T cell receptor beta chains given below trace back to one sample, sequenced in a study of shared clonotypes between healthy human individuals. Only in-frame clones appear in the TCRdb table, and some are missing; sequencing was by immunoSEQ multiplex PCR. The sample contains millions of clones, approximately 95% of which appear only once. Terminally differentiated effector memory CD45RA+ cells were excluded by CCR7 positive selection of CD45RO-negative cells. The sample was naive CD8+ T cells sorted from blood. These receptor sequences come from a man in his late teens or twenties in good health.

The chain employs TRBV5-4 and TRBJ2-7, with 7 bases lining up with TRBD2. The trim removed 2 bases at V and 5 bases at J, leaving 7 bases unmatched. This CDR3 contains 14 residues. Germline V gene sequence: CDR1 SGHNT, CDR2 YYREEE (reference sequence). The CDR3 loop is CASSFGGGSNEQYF. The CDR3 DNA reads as TGTGCCAGCAGCTTCGGGGGAGGGAGTAACGAGCAGTACTTC. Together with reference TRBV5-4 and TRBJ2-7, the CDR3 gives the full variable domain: ETGVTQSPTHLIKTRGQQVTLRCSSQSGHNTVSWYQQALGQGPQFIFQYYREEENGRGNFPPRFSGLQFPNYSSELNVNALELDDSALYLCASSFGGGSNEQYFGPGTRLTVT.

CDR3 residues: CASSLTVQGGRETQYF. Written as DNA, the CDR3 is TGCGCCAGCAGCTTGACCGTTCAGGGAGGGCGAGAGACCCAGTACTTC. This chain joins TRBV5-1 and TRBJ2-5, with 7 bases identical to TRBD2. Unmatched junction bases numbered 10, after V lost 1 base and J lost 4 bases. Germline V gene lookup returns CDR1 SGHRS and CDR2 YFSETQ. CDR3 size: 16 residues.

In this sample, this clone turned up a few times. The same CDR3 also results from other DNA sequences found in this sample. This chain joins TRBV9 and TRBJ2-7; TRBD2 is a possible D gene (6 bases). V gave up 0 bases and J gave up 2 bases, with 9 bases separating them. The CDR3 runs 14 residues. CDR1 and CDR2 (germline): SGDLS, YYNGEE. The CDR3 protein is CASSVGAGTYEQYF. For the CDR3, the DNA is TGTGCCAGCAGCGTAGGTGCGGGGACCTACGAGCAGTACTTC.

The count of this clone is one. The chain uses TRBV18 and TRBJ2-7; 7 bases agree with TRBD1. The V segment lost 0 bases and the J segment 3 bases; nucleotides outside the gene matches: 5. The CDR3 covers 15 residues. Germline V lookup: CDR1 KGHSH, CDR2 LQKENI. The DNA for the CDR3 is TGTGCCAGCTCACCACCGGGGGACAGTCTCTACGAGCAGTACTTC. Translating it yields CASSPPGDSLYEQYF. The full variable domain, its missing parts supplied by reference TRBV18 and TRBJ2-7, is NAGVMQNPRHLVRRRGQEARLRCSPMKGHSHVYWYRQLPEEGLKFMVYLQKENIIDESGMPKERFSAEFPKEGPSILRIQQVVRGDSAAYFCASSPPGDSLYEQYFGPGTRLTVT.

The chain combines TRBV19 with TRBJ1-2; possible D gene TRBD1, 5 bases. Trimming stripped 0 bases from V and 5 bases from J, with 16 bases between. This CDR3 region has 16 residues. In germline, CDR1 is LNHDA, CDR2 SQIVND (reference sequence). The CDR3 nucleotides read TGTGCCAGTAGTATAGATTTGGAGACAGTGGATTATGGCTACACCTTC. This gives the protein CASSIDLETVDYGYTF.

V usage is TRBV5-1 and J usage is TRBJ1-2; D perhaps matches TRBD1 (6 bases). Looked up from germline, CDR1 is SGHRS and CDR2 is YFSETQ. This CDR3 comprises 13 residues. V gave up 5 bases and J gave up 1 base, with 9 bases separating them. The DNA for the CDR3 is TGCGCCAGCAGACAGGACAGTAACTATGGCTACACCTTC. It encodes CASRQDSNYGYTF.

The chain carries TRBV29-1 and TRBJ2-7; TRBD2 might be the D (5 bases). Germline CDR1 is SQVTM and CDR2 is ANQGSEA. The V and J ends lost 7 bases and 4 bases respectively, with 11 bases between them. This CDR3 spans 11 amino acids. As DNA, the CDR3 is TGCAGCGCTGGGAGAGGTTACGAGCAGTACTTC. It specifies CSAGRGYEQYF.

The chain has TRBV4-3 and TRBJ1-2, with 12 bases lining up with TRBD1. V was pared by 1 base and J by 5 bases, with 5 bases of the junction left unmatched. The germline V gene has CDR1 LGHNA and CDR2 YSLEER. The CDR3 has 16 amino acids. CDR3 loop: CASSQVGTGGYYGYTF. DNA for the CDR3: TGCGCCAGCAGCCAAGTGGGGACAGGGGGCTATTATGGCTACACCTTC.

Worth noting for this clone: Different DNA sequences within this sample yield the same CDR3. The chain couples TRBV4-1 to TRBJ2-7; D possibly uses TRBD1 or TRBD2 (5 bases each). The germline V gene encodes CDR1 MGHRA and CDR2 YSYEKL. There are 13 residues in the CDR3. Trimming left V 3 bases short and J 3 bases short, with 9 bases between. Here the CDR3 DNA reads TGCGCCAGCAGCCAGGGGGTTGGCTACGAGCAGTACTTC. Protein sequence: CASSQGVGYEQYF.

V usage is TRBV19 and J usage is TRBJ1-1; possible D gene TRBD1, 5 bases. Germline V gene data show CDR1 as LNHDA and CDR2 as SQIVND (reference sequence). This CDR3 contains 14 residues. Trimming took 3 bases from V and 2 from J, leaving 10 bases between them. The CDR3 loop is CASSIAGHNTEAFF. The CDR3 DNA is TGTGCCAGTAGTATTGCAGGGCACAACACTGAAGCTTTCTTT.

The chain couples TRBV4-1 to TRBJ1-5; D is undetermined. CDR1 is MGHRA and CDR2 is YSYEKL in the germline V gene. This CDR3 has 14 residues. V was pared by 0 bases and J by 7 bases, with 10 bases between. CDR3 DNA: TGCGCCAGCAGCCAAGAACGCGGTTTGCAGCCCCAGCATTTT. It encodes CASSQERGLQPQHF.

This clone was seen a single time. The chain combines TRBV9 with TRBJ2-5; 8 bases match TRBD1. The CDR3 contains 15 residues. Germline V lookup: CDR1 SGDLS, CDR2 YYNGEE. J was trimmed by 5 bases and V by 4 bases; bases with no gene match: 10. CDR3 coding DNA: TGTGCCAGCAGCTCTGACAGGGGATTATTGGAGACCCAGTACTTC. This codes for CASSSDRGLLETQYF.

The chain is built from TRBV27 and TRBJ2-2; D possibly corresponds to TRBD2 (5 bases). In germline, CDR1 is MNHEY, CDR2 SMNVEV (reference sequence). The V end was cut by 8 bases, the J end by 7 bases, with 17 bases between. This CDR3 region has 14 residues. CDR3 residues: CASPAICRGGELFF. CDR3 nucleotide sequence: TGTGCCAGCCCCGCTATTTGCCGGGGCGGGGAGCTGTTTTTT.

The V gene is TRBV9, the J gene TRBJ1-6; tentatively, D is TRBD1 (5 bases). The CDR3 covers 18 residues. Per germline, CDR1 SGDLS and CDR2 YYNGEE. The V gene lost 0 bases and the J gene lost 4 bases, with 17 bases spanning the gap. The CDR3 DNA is TGTGCCAGCAGCGTAGACGGGGACCCACGTCGGTATAATTCACCCCTCCACTTT. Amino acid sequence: CASSVDGDPRRYNSPLHF.

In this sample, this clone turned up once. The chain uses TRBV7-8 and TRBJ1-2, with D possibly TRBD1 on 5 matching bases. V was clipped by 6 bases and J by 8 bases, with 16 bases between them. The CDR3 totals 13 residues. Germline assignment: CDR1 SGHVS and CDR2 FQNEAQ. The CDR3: CASRPVGADGYTF. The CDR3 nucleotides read TGTGCCAGCAGACCCGTAGGGGCAGACGGCTACACCTTC.

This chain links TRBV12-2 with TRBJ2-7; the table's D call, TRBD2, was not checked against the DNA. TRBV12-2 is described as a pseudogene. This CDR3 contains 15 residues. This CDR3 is CASRLERVRTYEQYF. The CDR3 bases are TGTGCAAGTCGCTTAGAACGAGTAAGAACCTACGAGCAGTACTTC.

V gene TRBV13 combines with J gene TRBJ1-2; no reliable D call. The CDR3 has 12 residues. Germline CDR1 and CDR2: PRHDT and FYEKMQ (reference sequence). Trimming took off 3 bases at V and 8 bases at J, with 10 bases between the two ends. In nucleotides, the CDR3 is TGTGCCAGCAGCTTCGAGGTCGAGGGCTACACCTTC. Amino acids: CASSFEVEGYTF.

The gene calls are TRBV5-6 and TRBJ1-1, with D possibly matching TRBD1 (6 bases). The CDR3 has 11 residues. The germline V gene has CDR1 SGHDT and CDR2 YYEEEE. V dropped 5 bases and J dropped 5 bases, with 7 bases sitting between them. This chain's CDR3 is CASRTGTEAFF. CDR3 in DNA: TGTGCCAGCAGAACAGGGACTGAAGCTTTCTTT. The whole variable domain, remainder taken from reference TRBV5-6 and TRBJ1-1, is DAGVTQSPTHLIKTRGQQVTLRCSPKSGHDTVSWYQQALGQGPQFIFQYYEEEERQRGNFPDRFSGHQFPNYSSELNVNALLLGDSALYLCASRTGTEAFFGQGTRLTVV.

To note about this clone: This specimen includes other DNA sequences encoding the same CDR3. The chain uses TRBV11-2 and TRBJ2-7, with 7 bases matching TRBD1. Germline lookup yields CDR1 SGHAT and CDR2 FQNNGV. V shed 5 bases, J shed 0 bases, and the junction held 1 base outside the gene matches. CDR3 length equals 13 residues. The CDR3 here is CASSPGGSYEQYF. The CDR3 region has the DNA TGTGCCAGCAGCCCAGGGGGCTCCTACGAGCAGTACTTC.

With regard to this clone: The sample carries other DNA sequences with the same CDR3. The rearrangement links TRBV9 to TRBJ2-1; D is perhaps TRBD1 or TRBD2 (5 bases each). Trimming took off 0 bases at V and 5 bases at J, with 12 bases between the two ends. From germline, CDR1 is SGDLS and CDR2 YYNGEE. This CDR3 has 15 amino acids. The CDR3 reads CASSVGGGPNNEQFF. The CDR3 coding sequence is TGTGCCAGCAGCGTAGGTGGGGGACCGAACAATGAGCAGTTCTTC.

The CDR3, as DNA: TGTGCCAGCAGCGTAGTAGATGGGAATGGCTACACCTTC. It is translated as CASSVVDGNGYTF. The V gene is TRBV9, the J gene TRBJ1-2; D is uncertain. The V end was cut by 0 bases, the J end by 6 bases, with 9 bases between. This CDR3 comprises 13 residues. Germline V lookup: CDR1 SGDLS, CDR2 YYNGEE.

This chain's CDR3 is CASSGQGVEETQYF. The DNA of the CDR3 is TGTGCCAGCAGCGGACAGGGGGTGGAAGAGACCCAGTACTTC. The V call is TRBV7-8, the J call TRBJ2-5; 10 bases map to TRBD1. Losses at the gene ends were 5 bases for V and 3 bases for J; bases not matched to a gene: 3. The germline V gene has CDR1 SGHVS and CDR2 FQNEAQ. CDR3 length: 14 amino acids.

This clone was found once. The DNA for the CDR3 is TGTGCCAGCAGCCAAGAAGGGGACGTCTCGTACGAGCAGTACTTC. Encoded protein: CASSQEGDVSYEQYF. This rearrangement joins TRBV4-2 to TRBJ2-7; D may be TRBD1 or TRBD2 (5 bases each). Germline V CDR1 and CDR2: LGHNA, YNFKEQ. Trimming took 0 bases from V and 4 from J, leaving 13 bases between them. This CDR3 comprises 15 residues.

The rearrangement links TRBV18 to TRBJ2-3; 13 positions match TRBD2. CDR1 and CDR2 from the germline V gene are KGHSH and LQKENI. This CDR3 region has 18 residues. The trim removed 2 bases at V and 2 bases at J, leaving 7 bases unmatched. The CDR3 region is CASSPSGLAGVPTDTQYF. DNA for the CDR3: TGTGCCAGCTCACCATCCGGACTAGCGGGAGTACCCACAGATACGCAGTATTTT.